This T cell receptor beta chain comes out of a study of T cell repertoires in cytomegalovirus infection. Looking at the study overall: CMV infection plus the matching HLA type was flagged by public TCR beta signatures. Findings and caveats of the study: Adding up the frequency of public TCR beta families identified people who carried CMV plus the relevant HLA. HLA-C-restricted TCR beta clonotypes specific for CMV led the ex vivo response.

TCRdb re-called the reads with MiXCR, one entry per CDR3 protein. This table holds around 630,000 distinct CDR3 sequences, roughly 24% found once. This clonotype was picked up many times. Its target is unknown. Germline V gene lookup returns CDR1 LGHNA and CDR2 YSLEER. V was trimmed by 5 bases and J by 2 bases, leaving 13 bases between them. CDR3 size: 15 residues. The receptor's source is a human donor in good health (CMV status not recorded). Some clones in this sample may be carry-over from other donors' samples. The rearrangement uses TRBV4-3 and TRBJ1-3; tentatively, D is TRBD1 (5 bases). The sample consisted of CD8+ T cells from PBMCs. CDR3 sequence reads: CASSYSSGPGNTIYF. The CDR3, as DNA: TGCGCCAGCAGCTACAGTTCGGGACCTGGAAACACCATATATTTT.